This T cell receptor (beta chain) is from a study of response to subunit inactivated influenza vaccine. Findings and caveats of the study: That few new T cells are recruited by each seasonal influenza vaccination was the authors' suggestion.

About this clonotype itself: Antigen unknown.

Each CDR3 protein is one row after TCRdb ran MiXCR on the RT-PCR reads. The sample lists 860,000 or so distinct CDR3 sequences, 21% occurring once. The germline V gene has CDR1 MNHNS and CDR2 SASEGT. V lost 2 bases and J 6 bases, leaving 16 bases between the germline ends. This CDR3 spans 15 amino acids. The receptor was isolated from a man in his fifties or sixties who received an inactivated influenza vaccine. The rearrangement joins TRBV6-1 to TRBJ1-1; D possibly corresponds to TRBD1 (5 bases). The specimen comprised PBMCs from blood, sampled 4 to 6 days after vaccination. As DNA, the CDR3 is TGTGCCAGCAGTGAATTTGAGGGGTCTGTTGCTGAAGCTTTCTTT. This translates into CASSEFEGSVAEAFF.